Listed here are 24 T cell receptor beta chains from one sample, sequenced in a study of human T cells and chemical hapten exposure (TCRdb year 2021). The library came from RACE. The sequencing machine was a NextSeq 500. In-frame beta chains were kept once TCRdb had trimmed the public reads at Q25 with fastp and called clones with MiXCR. Rows with one shared CDR3 protein collapse into an entry with the most common genes and DNA. This sample holds around 120,000 distinct CDR3 sequences; approximately 13% were observed only once. Clones ranked in the top ten supply 2.5% to 3.5% of the sample. The time point tag for this specimen amounts to: pre-sensitization, week 0. Taken with the paper, the label for treatment or condition translates to: therapeutic diphenylcyclopropenone sensitization with weekly scalp DPC. The sequences come from whole blood, collected in connection with sensitization to the hapten diphenylcyclopropenone (DPC). These receptors were collected from a woman under 30 with alopecia areata. Some clones in this sample may be carry-over from other donors' samples.

Only a few counts were recorded for this clonotype. This sequence joins TRBV4-3 and TRBJ1-2; D is perhaps TRBD1 (5 bases). CDR1 and CDR2 (germline): LGHNA, YSLEER. Deletions cut 1 base from V and 5 bases from J, with 14 bases between. This CDR3 is 15 amino acids long. This CDR3 reads CASSQAGREGYGYTF. As DNA, the CDR3 is TGCGCCAGCAGCCAAGCTGGCAGGGAGGGATATGGCTACACCTTC.

This clonotype was observed a handful of times. The rearrangement links TRBV5-6 to TRBJ1-4; no clear D gene. The V end lost 1 base, the J end lost 0 bases, and 16 bases lay between the germline ends. Germline values: CDR1 SGHDT, CDR2 YYEEEE. This CDR3 contains 18 residues. The CDR3 nucleotides are TGTGCCAGCAGCTTGAGCGCCAGACCGTCCACAACTAATGAAAAACTGTTTTTT. It specifies CASSLSARPSTTNEKLFF. Full variable domain (missing parts from reference TRBV5-6 and TRBJ1-4): DAGVTQSPTHLIKTRGQQVTLRCSPKSGHDTVSWYQQALGQGPQFIFQYYEEEERQRGNFPDRFSGHQFPNYSSELNVNALLLGDSALYLCASSLSARPSTTNEKLFFGSGTQLSVL.

This clonotype was seen just once. The chain has TRBV29-1 and TRBJ2-3, with a weak D call TRBD2 (6 bases). V dropped 4 bases and J dropped 1 base, with 12 bases sitting between them. The CDR3 spans 14 residues. Germline V gene lookup returns CDR1 SQVTM and CDR2 ANQGSEA. For the CDR3, the DNA is TGCAGCGTTGGTCCGGGGACTGGCACAGATACGCAGTATTTT. Its protein product is CSVGPGTGTDTQYF.

CDR3 sequence reads: CASSLLSGPTYEQYF. The CDR3 DNA sequence: TGTGCCAGCAGCCTCCTTAGCGGGCCGACCTACGAGCAGTACTTC. V and J are TRBV28 and TRBJ2-7; 7 bases fit TRBD2. Losses at the gene ends were 6 bases for V and 2 bases for J; bases not matched to a gene: 10. Germline CDR1 and CDR2: MDHEN and SYDVKM. The CDR3 extends over 15 amino acids.

The chain carries TRBV7-4 and TRBJ2-5; D ambiguous. The V gene lost 0 bases and the J gene lost 2 bases, with 7 bases spanning the gap. In germline, CDR1 is SGHVT, CDR2 SQSDAQ. This CDR3 is built from 14 residues. CDR3 in DNA: TGTGCCAGCAGCTTAGCGAGAAGGCAAGAGACCCAGTACTTC. The encoded protein is CASSLARRQETQYF.

This clonotype showed up just a few times. The chain carries TRBV10-3 and TRBJ1-2; 9 bases fit TRBD1. Trimming at V came to 0 bases and at J to 8 bases, leaving 13 bases not matched to a gene. The length of the CDR3 is 17 residues. CDR1 and CDR2 from the germline V gene are ENHRY and SYGVKD. The CDR3 nucleotides are TGTGCCATCAGTGAGTCGACTCTGGGGGACAGGGCTGACGGCTACACCTTC. It encodes CAISESTLGDRADGYTF.

This clonotype has more than one count but fewer than ten. This chain links TRBV4-3 with TRBJ2-7; 8 bases are a match to TRBD1. The length of the CDR3 is 16 residues. J lost 0 bases, V lost 1 base, and 5 bases had no gene match. CDR1 and CDR2 from the germline V gene are LGHNA and YSLEER. The CDR3 is CASSQGTGKSSYEQYF. DNA for the CDR3: TGCGCCAGCAGCCAAGGGACAGGGAAGAGCTCCTACGAGCAGTACTTC.

This clonotype was seen more than once but under ten times. This chain joins TRBV5-1 and TRBJ2-2; D gene unclear. From germline, CDR1 is SGHRS and CDR2 YFSETQ. The CDR3 consists of 14 residues. V shed 0 bases and J shed 6 bases, with 9 bases lying between them. The CDR3 DNA reads as TGCGCCAGCAGCTTGGATGTCCTTGCCGGGGAGCTGTTTTTT. Translated: CASSLDVLAGELFF.

This clonotype was recorded a few times. The V call is TRBV10-1, the J call TRBJ2-5; 9 nucleotides line up with TRBD1. Germline V gives CDR1 WNHNN, CDR2 SYGVQD (reference sequence). V lost 4 bases and J lost 1; bases outside the gene matches: 7. The CDR3 is 16 amino acids. CDR3 amino acids: CASSGGQGGIQETQYF. The DNA of the CDR3 is TGCGCCAGCAGTGGGGGACAGGGAGGAATCCAAGAGACCCAGTACTTC.

This chain uses TRBV19 with TRBJ1-3; D remains unclear. Germline CDR1 and CDR2: LNHDA and SQIVND (reference sequence). Trimming removed 1 base from V and 0 bases from J, with 7 bases in between. The CDR3 runs to 15 residues. CDR3 in DNA: TGTGCCAGTAGTATAGTGAGAGGCTCTGGAAACACCATATATTTT. Its translation is CASSIVRGSGNTIYF.

The chain joins TRBV7-2 to TRBJ1-1; D uncertain. The CDR3 is made up of 15 amino acids. Germline V gene sequence: CDR1 SGHTA, CDR2 FQGNSA. Trimming shortened V by 0 bases and J by 1 base, and 9 bases separated the two germline ends. Here the CDR3 DNA reads TGTGCCAGCAGCTTAGCCTTCGGCCAGAACACTGAAGCTTTCTTT. This encodes CASSLAFGQNTEAFF. The entire variable domain, with the rest obtained from reference TRBV7-2 and TRBJ1-1, is as follows: GAGVSQSPSNKVTEKGKDVELRCDPISGHTALYWYRQSLGQGLEFLIYFQGNSAPDKSGLPSDRFSAERTGGSVSTLTIQRTQQEDSAVYLCASSLAFGQNTEAFFGQGTRLTVV.

This clonotype was recorded many times. The V call is TRBV5-1, the J call TRBJ2-1, with TRBD2 matching 7 bases. The CDR3 runs to 13 residues. J was trimmed by 7 bases and V by 0 bases; bases with no gene match: 1. Germline lookup yields CDR1 SGHRS and CDR2 YFSETQ. The DNA of the CDR3 is TGCGCCAGCAGCTTGGCCGGGGGGAATGAGCAGTTCTTC. Residues: CASSLAGGNEQFF.

This clonotype was seen repeatedly, ten times or more. The chain uses TRBV6-2 or TRBV6-3 and TRBJ2-3; the D gene is possibly TRBD2 (7 bases). Germline V gene data show CDR1 as MNHEY and CDR2 as SVGEGT. V gave up 6 bases and J gave up 4 bases, with 17 bases separating them. This CDR3 spans 15 amino acids. The DNA for the CDR3 is TGTGCCAGCAGGCTCTGGGGGGGCAGCGCAGATACGCAGTATTTT. Translating it yields CASRLWGGSADTQYF.

This clonotype showed up many times. The chain recombines TRBV29-1 with TRBJ1-1; D gene ambiguous. CDR1 and CDR2 (germline): SQVTM, ANQGSEA. V gave up 7 bases and J gave up 11 bases, with 20 bases separating them. The CDR3 totals 12 residues. In nucleotides, the CDR3 is TGCAGCGCCTCTATAGAGGGAAGGTCCGCTTTCTTT. Its translation is CSASIEGRSAFF.

This clonotype was counted at least ten times. This chain links TRBV4-3 with TRBJ2-2, with 8 bases fitting TRBD1. The germline V gene has CDR1 LGHNA and CDR2 YSLEER. V shed 4 bases and J 4 bases; nucleotides not matched to a gene: 5. The CDR3 is 15 amino acids. This CDR3 is CASSLRTGSTGELFF. In DNA, the CDR3 is TGCGCCAGCAGCCTTAGGACAGGGAGCACCGGGGAGCTGTTTTTT.

This clonotype was seen only a few times. The CDR3 loop is CASKSGQALSSYEQYF. The CDR3 bases are TGTGCCAGCAAATCAGGACAGGCGCTAAGCTCCTACGAGCAGTACTTC. The chain employs TRBV21-1 and TRBJ2-7; TRBD1, the table's D call, was not compared with the DNA. TRBV21-1 is reported as a pseudogene. There are 16 residues in the CDR3.

The chain employs TRBV6-5 and TRBJ2-2; the D gene is possibly TRBD1 (5 bases). V dropped 7 bases and J dropped 3 bases, with 18 bases sitting between them. There are 16 residues in the CDR3. Germline-derived CDR1 and CDR2 are MNHEY and SVGAGI. CDR3 protein: CASTLKPRQHTGELFF. In DNA, the CDR3 is TGTGCCAGCACCCTAAAACCTAGACAGCACACCGGGGAGCTGTTTTTT.

As regards this clonotype: Lacking the conserved final phenylalanine or tryptophan, this CDR3 likely reflects a read error. The rearrangement links TRBV5-5 to TRBJ2-7, with 8 bases identical to TRBD1. V lost 2 bases and J lost 2; bases outside the gene matches: 3. This CDR3 contains 14 residues. Germline CDR1 and CDR2: SGHKS and YYEKEE (reference sequence). The CDR3 sequence is CASSFRQGPYEQYL. The CDR3 nucleotides read TGTGCCAGCAGCTTTAGACAGGGGCCCTACGAGCAGTACTTA.

Only a few counts were recorded for this clonotype. The chain employs TRBV7-6 and TRBJ1-1, with D unresolved. This CDR3 is built from 13 residues. Deletions cut 6 bases from V and 4 bases from J, with 12 bases between. Germline V gene lookup returns CDR1 SGHVS and CDR2 FNYEAQ. This CDR3 is CASRMGSGTEAFF. CDR3 bases: TGTGCCAGCAGAATGGGGAGTGGCACTGAAGCTTTCTTT. Full variable domain (outside the CDR3, taken from reference TRBV7-6 and TRBJ1-1): GAGVSQSPRYKVTKRGQDVALRCDPISGHVSLYWYRQALGQGPEFLTYFNYEAQQDKSGLPNDRFSAERPEGSISTLTIQRTEQRDSAMYRCASRMGSGTEAFFGQGTRLTVV.

This clonotype was seen a handful of times. The chain carries TRBV20-1 and TRBJ1-2, with D unclear. Trimming removed 0 bases at V and 0 bases at J, with 14 bases between. The CDR3 loop spans 16 amino acids. CDR1 is DFQATT, CDR2 SNEGSKA, per germline (reference sequence). The CDR3 spells CSARDPRTATNYGYTF. As DNA, the CDR3 is TGCAGTGCTAGAGATCCCAGGACTGCCACTAACTATGGCTACACCTTC.

This clonotype was seen a handful of times. The rearrangement uses TRBV6-2 or TRBV6-3 and TRBJ2-4; no clear D. The V and J ends lost 6 bases and 6 bases respectively, with 12 bases between them. Looked up from germline, CDR1 is MNHEY and CDR2 is SVGEGT. CDR3 size: 13 residues. CDR3 protein: CASSYSRGNIQYF. In DNA form, the CDR3 reads TGTGCCAGCAGCTATTCGAGAGGAAACATTCAGTACTTC.

This sequence joins TRBV10-3 and TRBJ2-1, with 8 bases fitting TRBD2. V lost 6 bases to trimming and J lost 1 base; unmatched junction nucleotides: 8. Germline V gene data show CDR1 as ENHRY and CDR2 as SYGVKD. The CDR3 has 16 amino acids. In nucleotides, the CDR3 is TGTGCCATCAGCAAGATAGCGGGGCTATCCTACAATGAGCAGTTCTTC. Protein product: CAISKIAGLSYNEQFF.

This clonotype was seen a handful of times. The chain employs TRBV6-5 and TRBJ1-4; D possibly corresponds to TRBD1 (6 bases). V lost 4 bases and J lost 4, with 10 bases in between. The CDR3 contains 14 residues. Germline CDR1 MNHEY, CDR2 SVGAGI. The CDR3 loop is CASSSSGVNEKLFF. The CDR3 DNA reads as TGTGCCAGCAGTTCCTCAGGGGTTAATGAAAAACTGTTTTTT.

The chain is built from TRBV7-2 and TRBJ2-7, with D hard to call. The germline CDR1 and CDR2 sequences are SGHTA and FQGNSA. The CDR3 totals 14 residues. V was clipped by 4 bases and J by 7 bases, with 17 bases between them. As DNA, the CDR3 is TGTACCAGCAGCTACGAATCCGGGCCGAGGGAGCAGTACTTC. Translation: CTSSYESGPREQYF.